This T cell receptor (beta chain) was found in a study of OX40 agonist ivuxolimab in advanced cancers. Study-wide background: Patients were infused with ivuxolimab every 2 weeks at 0.01 to 10 mg/kg. Points from the study as a whole: CD8+ T cells averaged more expanded clones than CD4+.

Of note for this clone: Its antigen is as yet unknown.

Data came from immunoSEQ multiplex PCR; TCRdb stores just in-frame clones and leaves some out. The sample holds 42,000 or so clones; approximately 83% are singletons and the top ten take roughly 20%. Looked up from germline, CDR1 is LNHDA and CDR2 is SQIVND (reference sequence). This CDR3 comprises 17 residues. Unmatched junction bases numbered 8, after V lost 3 bases and J lost 4 bases. This rearrangement joins TRBV19 to TRBJ1-5; 11 nucleotides agree with TRBD1. The receptor was isolated from an adult with an advanced solid tumor such as melanoma, head and neck, liver or kidney cancer. The sequences come from CD4+ or CD8+ T cells sorted from blood, collected in a trial of the OX40 agonist ivuxolimab. The CDR3 sequence is CASSIGQGARRNQPQHF. CDR3 nucleotide sequence: TGTGCCAGTAGTATCGGACAGGGGGCTAGAAGGAATCAGCCCCAGCATTTT.